Many counts were recorded for the clone carrying this T cell receptor (beta chain). What it recognizes is unknown. A NOSPECS grade of at least 4, a Clinical Activity Score of at least 3 and duration under 3 months were recorded in ophthalmopathy patients. It was uncontrolled infection, other autoimmune disease, pregnancy or lactation that excluded patients. CDR3 size: 12 residues. The ends were cut back, 3 bases at V and 4 bases at J, with 5 bases in the middle. Germline V gene lookup returns CDR1 SGHVS and CDR2 FNYEAQ. The data are from a study of T cells in Graves' hyperthyroidism and ophthalmopathy. Study-level information: Pretreatment peripheral blood was obtained at initial diagnosis. General study findings and limits: Ophthalmopathy prediction by the model preceded onset by a median approximately six months.

Amplification yielded TCR beta CDR3 regions, with RNA transcripts as the source. When the TCR CDR3 underwent first-round RT-PCR, the HTBI primer set was used. TCRdb recomputed calls from the multiplex PCR reads with MiXCR, one row per CDR3 protein. The sample lists fewer than 650,000 distinct CDR3 sequences; around 14% were seen once. This sequence was found in a woman in her late teens or twenties with Graves' ophthalmopathy. The chain carries TRBV7-6 and TRBJ2-3; no clear D gene. The material sequenced was blood. Here the CDR3 DNA reads TGTGCCAGCAGCTTTATTTCAGATACGCAGTATTTT. It translates to CASSFISDTQYF. Drawing the rest from reference TRBV7-6 and TRBJ2-3, the complete variable domain is GAGVSQSPRYKVTKRGQDVALRCDPISGHVSLYWYRQALGQGPEFLTYFNYEAQQDKSGLPNDRFSAERPEGSISTLTIQRTEQRDSAMYRCASSFISDTQYFGPGTRLTVL.